This T cell receptor (beta chain) was sequenced for a study of OX40 agonist ivuxolimab in advanced cancers. About the research overall: It was permissible to have had prior anti-PD-1, anti-PD-L1 or anti-CTLA-4 therapy, and about 40% had some. Study-wide results and limits: The antigen specificity of the peripheral T cells (those that were expanded) was not determined. Circulating CD4+ and CD8+ T cells showed clonal expansion by week 6 at 0.1 to 3.0 mg/kg.

Blood was sampled at baseline, cycle 4 day 1, and cycle 7 day 1. Sequencing was performed with immunoSEQ multiplex PCR; in TCRdb, only in-frame clones are kept and a portion is missing. The data contain 70,000 or so clones, approximately 80% of them singletons. This clone was detected once. No antigen is known for it. The V gene end was trimmed by 3 bases and the J gene end by 2 bases; junction bases not matched to a gene: 6. Per germline, CDR1 SGDLS and CDR2 YYNGEE. The CDR3 spans 15 residues. Sample: CD4+ or CD8+ T cells sorted from blood, taken in a trial of the OX40 agonist ivuxolimab. The clonotype was recovered from an adult with an advanced solid tumor such as melanoma, head and neck, liver or kidney cancer. This rearrangement joins TRBV9 to TRBJ2-3, with TRBD1 matching over 7 bases. CDR3 protein: CASSALGTATDTQYF. CDR3 bases: TGTGCCAGCAGCGCTCTCGGGACAGCCACAGATACGCAGTATTTT.